The 15 T cell receptor beta chains below all came from one sample that was sequenced in a study of tumor-infiltrating lymphocytes in primary liver carcinoma (TCRdb year 2017). TRIzol reagent was used to extract blood RNA from unsorted whole blood, while the DNeasy Blood & Tissue kit provided the germline DNA. The instrument was an Illumina HiSeq 2500. A constant-region primer and ProtoScript II reverse transcriptase were used to reverse-transcribe TCRbeta-specific cDNA from roughly 0.55 ug total RNA. The TCRbeta libraries were prepared through three rounds of nested multiplex PCR following a slightly modified ARM-PCR procedure. The first two PCR rounds used multiplex TRBV1-TRBV30 forward primers with a Cbeta reverse primer, each for 10 cycles. The public reads were reanalyzed by TCRdb: fastp trimming at Q25, MiXCR alignment, in-frame beta chains only. Rows with a matching CDR3 protein are joined into one entry that keeps the most common DNA and genes. This sample gives 180,000 or so distinct CDR3 sequences in total; about 60% of them show up just once. The ten largest clones take up 72% of the sample.

The specimen sequenced was peripheral blood. These TCRs come from a man between 35 and 55 years old with primary liver carcinoma and hepatitis B virus infection.

The chain uses TRBV5-4 and TRBJ1-1; 12 bases are a match to TRBD1. Trimming at V came to 4 bases and at J to 4 bases, leaving 11 bases not matched to a gene. The CDR3 is 17 amino acids. Germline assignment: CDR1 SGHNT and CDR2 YYREEE (reference sequence). The DNA for the CDR3 is TGTGCCAGCAGCGCCCGGGACAGGGGGCGATTTGGCACTGAAGCTTTCTTT. Its translation is CASSARDRGRFGTEAFF.

The chain combines TRBV28 with TRBJ1-1, with D perhaps matching TRBD1 (5 bases). The CDR3 has 12 amino acids. V lost 1 base and J lost 11, with 11 bases in between. Germline-derived CDR1 and CDR2 are MDHEN and SYDVKM. The CDR3 DNA reads as TGTGCCAGCAGTTTATCTGACAGAGCGGCTTTCTTT. It translates to CASSLSDRAAFF.

J is TRBJ2-1 and V is TRBV5-4, with TRBD2 as a possible D gene (6 bases). V lost 4 bases and J 3 bases, leaving 14 bases between the germline ends. The CDR3 length is 15 residues. Germline assignment: CDR1 SGHNT and CDR2 YYREEE (reference sequence). The CDR3 loop is CASSPPLRGYNEQFF. The CDR3 DNA is TGTGCCAGCAGCCCCCCATTGCGGGGCTACAATGAGCAGTTCTTC.

Concerning this clonotype: A clone one base away is much larger, so this may be a read error. This chain joins TRBV4-1 and TRBJ2-7, with a possible D match to TRBD2 (6 bases). Germline lookup yields CDR1 MGHRA and CDR2 YSYEKL. Trimming stripped 5 bases from V and 7 bases from J, with 24 bases between. The CDR3 spans 16 residues. The CDR3 nucleotides read TGCGCCAGCAGCGCGACTAGAGGGACCGGCTCGGGGGAGCAGTACTTC. It is translated as CASSATRGTGSGEQYF.

Points on this clonotype: Possible read error: a much larger clone is one base away. The chain uses TRBV29-1 and TRBJ2-7; no clear D. Germline loops: CDR1 SQVTM, CDR2 ANQGSEA. This CDR3 spans 11 amino acids. Here the CDR3 reads CRVGMFGPENF. The CDR3 DNA reads TGCAGAGTTGGGATGTTCGGGCCTGAAAACTTC.

This chain links TRBV13 with TRBJ2-2; 12 bases are a match to TRBD1. Trimming at V came to 4 bases and at J to 7 bases, leaving 4 bases not matched to a gene. CDR3 length equals 15 residues. Germline values: CDR1 PRHDT, CDR2 FYEKMQ (reference sequence). The CDR3 protein is CASSSGQGAGGELFF. In DNA, the CDR3 is TGTGCCAGCAGCTCGGGACAGGGGGCCGGCGGGGAGCTGTTTTTT. Complete variable domain (other parts from reference TRBV13 and TRBJ2-2): AAGVIQSPRHLIKEKRETATLKCYPIPRHDTVYWYQQGPGQDPQFLISFYEKMQSDKGSIPDRFSAQQFSDYHSELNMSSLELGDSALYFCASSSGQGAGGELFFGEGSRLTVL.

The J gene is TRBJ2-1, the V gene TRBV12-3 or TRBV12-4, with a tentative D call TRBD1 (6 bases). V was clipped by 7 bases and J by 6 bases, with 16 bases between them. The CDR3 consists of 14 residues. The CDR3 is CASTEDSGFNEQFF. In DNA, the CDR3 is TGTGCCAGCACCGAGGACAGCGGCTTCAATGAGCAGTTCTTC.

This clonotype occurred many times. The genes are TRBV29-1 and TRBJ1-2; TRBD1 aligns across 9 bases. Trimming at V came to 6 bases and at J to 8 bases, leaving 10 bases not matched to a gene. The CDR3 loop spans 13 amino acids. From germline, CDR1 is SQVTM and CDR2 ANQGSEA. The CDR3 is CSVAGTGKLGYTF. The CDR3 nucleotides read TGCAGCGTAGCCGGGACAGGGAAGCTGGGCTACACCTTC.

In regard to this clonotype: Germline is not matched at one junction end, which may reflect a read error. The chain has TRBV29-1 and TRBJ2-5, with D unresolved. The CDR3 is 12 residues long. Germline V gene data show CDR1 as SQVTM and CDR2 as ANQGSEA. In DNA, the CDR3 is TGCAGCGTCGAGATGTACCAAGATACCCAGTACTTC. It translates to CSVEMYQDTQYF.

A note on this clonotype: At one of its ends the junction is not consistent with the germline gene, which may arise from a read error. V usage is TRBV29-1 and J usage is TRBJ2-3; 12 nucleotides align to TRBD2. The CDR3 contains 15 residues. Germline V lookup: CDR1 SQVTM, CDR2 ANQGSEA. As DNA, the CDR3 is TGCAGCGTCAGCCTAGCGGGAGGGCCGAGAGATATGCAGTATTTT. Translating gives CSVSLAGGPRDMQYF.

This clonotype showed up just a few times. The V and J genes are TRBV29-1 and TRBJ2-2, with D possibly matching TRBD2 (6 bases). This CDR3 is 14 amino acids long. Germline V gene sequence: CDR1 SQVTM, CDR2 ANQGSEA. Between the trimmed V and J ends, which lost 3 bases and 4 bases, there was a span of 12 bases. The DNA for the CDR3 is TGCAGCGTTGAGTCGCAGGAGGGCACCGGGGAGCTGTTTTTT. It is translated as CSVESQEGTGELFF.

Comment on this clonotype: A read error may be the cause here, since a much bigger clone is one base away. Given the absence of the conserved phenylalanine or tryptophan at the CDR3 end, a read error is likely. The chain uses TRBV29-1 and TRBJ1-1; a weak D match, TRBD1 (6 bases). The CDR3 spans 13 residues. Germline lookup yields CDR1 SQVTM and CDR2 ANQGSEA. Trimming cost V 6 bases and J 0 bases, with 11 bases left between them. The CDR3 nucleotides are TGCAGCGTGGAGGACAGCGTGAACACTGAAGCTTTCTAT. Protein: CSVEDSVNTEAFY.

Worth noting for this clonotype: The CDR3 end shows no conserved phenylalanine or tryptophan, and so a read error is likely. This chain links TRBV11-2 with TRBJ2-7, with 9 bases that match TRBD1. Germline CDR1 SGHAT, CDR2 FQNNGV. This CDR3 is 17 amino acids long. Trimming removed 5 bases from V and 3 bases from J; junction bases left unmatched: 14. The chain's CDR3 is CASSQRDGGTGFYEQYI. The CDR3 DNA sequence: TGTGCCAGCAGCCAACGCGACGGTGGGACAGGGTTCTACGAGCAGTACATC.

The chain joins TRBV11-2 to TRBJ2-5; D is unresolved. The CDR3 consists of 14 residues. Trimming took off 11 bases at V and 5 bases at J, with 21 bases between the two ends. The germline V gene has CDR1 SGHAT and CDR2 FQNNGV. As DNA, the CDR3 is TGTGCCGGCAACTTATCGGTTCCCCCGGAGACCCAGTACTTC. It is translated as CAGNLSVPPETQYF.

This clonotype showed up many times. V and J are TRBV29-1 and TRBJ2-7; D uncertain. This CDR3 has 14 residues. From germline, CDR1 is SQVTM and CDR2 ANQGSEA. Trimming left V 5 bases short and J 1 base short, with 15 bases between. Written as DNA, the CDR3 is TGCAGCGTTTCCGGCGGATCACAATCCTACGAGCAGTACTTC. Its translation: CSVSGGSQSYEQYF.